The 26 T cell receptor beta chains reported below all come from one sample, sequenced in a study of vaccination effects on CD4 cells after COVID-19. These receptors have no known antigen. ViraFEST expansion of antigen-specific CD4+ T cells with viral peptide pools preceded sequencing. Researchers isolated CD4+ T cells once about eleven days of culture had elapsed. Absence of prior SARS-CoV-2 infection characterized the vaccine recipients, who showed negative nucleocapsid antibodies. Profiled with immunoSEQ multiplex PCR; TCRdb holds only in-frame clones, not every one. The data contain 30,000 to 35,000 clones, less than 80% of them seen just once; the ten biggest clones take up around 30%. The sample consisted of CD4+ T cells from PBMCs cultured with HCoV-OC43 spike peptides, taken before COVID-19 vaccination. Subset noted: HCoV-OC43 spike overlapping peptide pool stimulation. These receptors all come from a human donor who received a COVID-19 vaccine.

V and J are TRBV27 and TRBJ1-2; 10 nucleotides agree with TRBD1. The junction had 6 bases not matched to a gene; V was cut back by 7 bases and J by 7 bases. Germline V gene data show CDR1 as MNHEY and CDR2 as SMNVEV (reference sequence). The CDR3 length is 13 residues. The CDR3 DNA sequence: TGTGCCAGCACTCCGACAGGGGGCCGTGGCTACACCTTC. As protein: CASTPTGGRGYTF.

This clone was seen just once. The rearrangement links TRBV2 to TRBJ1-1; D gene unclear. The CDR3 is 16 amino acids. V was trimmed by 4 bases and J by 1 base, leaving 16 bases between them. Germline V gene sequence: CDR1 SNHLY, CDR2 FYNNEI. CDR3 sequence (DNA): TGTGCCAGCAGTGCGCACCTGGCCACACAGAACACTGAAGCTTTCTTT. It translates to CASSAHLATQNTEAFF.

The chain employs TRBV19 and TRBJ2-7; 12 nucleotides agree with TRBD2. V was clipped by 7 bases and J by 2 bases; unmatched bases: 18. The CDR3 consists of 19 residues. Per germline, CDR1 LNHDA and CDR2 SQIVND (reference sequence). The CDR3 bases are TGTGCCAGTACCCGGTTGGGGGCGACTAGCGGGAGACTCCCCTACGAGCAGTACTTC. It codes for CASTRLGATSGRLPYEQYF.

J is TRBJ2-3 and V is TRBV2, with no clear D. Between the trimmed V and J ends, which lost 3 bases and 0 bases, there was a span of 10 bases. This CDR3 has 15 amino acids. Germline lookup yields CDR1 SNHLY and CDR2 FYNNEI. The CDR3 is CASSDGALSTDTQYF. CDR3 bases: TGTGCCAGCAGTGATGGAGCTCTTAGCACAGATACGCAGTATTTT.

The chain has TRBV7-2 and TRBJ2-1; 7 bases match TRBD2. The CDR3 spans 14 residues. V lost 6 bases and J lost 8; bases outside the gene matches: 10. Per germline, CDR1 SGHTA and CDR2 FQGNSA. CDR3 region: CASSPISGSDEQFF. CDR3 sequence (DNA): TGTGCCAGCAGTCCCATTAGCGGGTCAGATGAGCAGTTCTTC.

V usage is TRBV29-1 and J usage is TRBJ2-2, with 8 bases lining up with TRBD1. Germline V lookup: CDR1 SQVTM, CDR2 ANQGSEA. CDR3 length equals 12 residues. V dropped 6 bases and J dropped 7; count of bases not matched to a gene: 4. CDR3 in amino acids: CSVDRGGGELFF. In nucleotides, the CDR3 is TGCAGCGTCGACAGGGGCGGCGGGGAGCTGTTTTTT.

This clone has only a few counts. The CDR3 region has the DNA TGTGCCAGCAGCTTAATGGGGACGCAGTATTTT. This sequence encodes CASSLMGTQYF. The chain employs TRBV11-2 and TRBJ2-3; no firm D call. Germline V gene sequence: CDR1 SGHAT, CDR2 FQNNGV. The V and J ends lost 2 bases and 9 bases respectively, with 6 bases between them. The CDR3 extends over 11 amino acids.

The V and J genes are TRBV27 and TRBJ1-5, with 9 bases identical to TRBD1. CDR1 and CDR2 (germline): MNHEY, SMNVEV (reference sequence). The CDR3 spans 16 residues. V lost 7 bases to trimming and J lost 7 bases; unmatched junction nucleotides: 14. CDR3 coding DNA: TGTGCCAGCACCCCCGGGACAGGGTCGATCCAACAGCCCCAGCATTTT. Protein: CASTPGTGSIQQPQHF.

The V call is TRBV2, the J call TRBJ1-2; 8 nucleotides agree with TRBD1. CDR3 length equals 14 residues. V lost 6 bases and J lost 8; bases outside the gene matches: 11. Germline CDR1 reads SNHLY; CDR2 reads FYNNEI. This CDR3 reads CASRPQGVGGGYTF. As DNA, the CDR3 is TGTGCCAGCAGACCACAGGGGGTAGGGGGAGGCTACACCTTC.

The count of this clone is one. This rearrangement joins TRBV7-9 to TRBJ2-7; tentatively, D is TRBD2 (5 bases). This CDR3 region has 14 residues. The V end was cut by 0 bases, the J end by 2 bases, with 8 bases between. Germline CDR1 reads SEHNR; CDR2 reads FQNEAQ (reference sequence). DNA of the CDR3: TGTGCCAGCAGCTTAGCTGAGAGGGCCTACGAGCAGTACTTC. It is translated as CASSLAERAYEQYF.

V usage is TRBV5-1 and J usage is TRBJ1-1; TRBD1 agrees at 9 bases. Germline V gene lookup returns CDR1 SGHRS and CDR2 YFSETQ. V shed 4 bases and J 1 base; nucleotides not matched to a gene: 14. The CDR3 runs 18 residues. CDR3 in DNA: TGCGCCAGCAGCCGCTTGACACCGGGACAGGGTGGGAACACTGAAGCTTTCTTT. The encoded protein is CASSRLTPGQGGNTEAFF.

The chain is built from TRBV6-5 and TRBJ2-1; 7 bases are a match to TRBD2. The V segment lost 8 bases and the J segment 5 bases; nucleotides outside the gene matches: 6. Germline V gene sequence: CDR1 MNHEY, CDR2 SVGAGI. The CDR3 runs to 13 residues. CDR3 sequence reads: CASWSSGHNEQFF. As DNA, the CDR3 is TGTGCCAGCTGGTCTAGCGGTCACAATGAGCAGTTCTTC.

The chain has TRBV18 and TRBJ1-3; D not resolved. The CDR3 runs to 12 residues. CDR1 is KGHSH and CDR2 is LQKENI in the germline V gene. V was cut by 3 bases and J by 8 bases, with 8 bases left in between. This CDR3 is CASSPSGDTIYF. CDR3 in DNA: TGTGCCAGCTCACCGAGCGGCGACACCATATATTTT.

This chain links TRBV6-5 with TRBJ2-6, with D hard to call. CDR3 length: 15 amino acids. Germline V gene sequence: CDR1 MNHEY, CDR2 SVGAGI. V was pared by 6 bases and J by 0 bases, with 9 bases between. CDR3 protein: CASSNSRSGANVLTF. The CDR3 DNA follows: TGTGCCAGCAGCAACAGCCGCTCTGGGGCCAACGTCCTGACTTTC.

This clone was counted a single time. V is TRBV24-1 and J is TRBJ2-5; D unresolved. In germline, CDR1 is KGHDR, CDR2 SFDVKD. Trimming took 5 bases from V and 2 from J, leaving 8 bases between them. CDR3 length: 13 amino acids. The CDR3 spells CATSGTEQETQYF. In nucleotides, the CDR3 is TGTGCCACCAGTGGAACAGAGCAAGAGACCCAGTACTTC.

The rearrangement links TRBV5-1 to TRBJ1-6; 10 bases line up with TRBD1. Germline lookup yields CDR1 SGHRS and CDR2 YFSETQ. The CDR3 contains 17 residues. Trimming removed 0 bases from V and 9 bases from J; junction bases left unmatched: 9. This CDR3 is CASSLAGQTGGSSPLHF. CDR3 nucleotide sequence: TGCGCCAGCAGCTTGGCCGGACAGACAGGGGGCAGTTCACCCCTCCACTTT.

V and J are TRBV29-1 and TRBJ2-1, with 12 bases aligning to TRBD2. CDR3 length: 16 amino acids. CDR1 is SQVTM, CDR2 ANQGSEA, per germline. J was trimmed by 0 bases and V by 5 bases; bases with no gene match: 5. CDR3 bases: TGCAGCGTTTGGACTAGCGGGGCCTCCTCCTACAATGAGCAGTTCTTC. Its protein product is CSVWTSGASSYNEQFF.

The chain combines TRBV18 with TRBJ2-7; 9 bases are a match to TRBD1. The CDR3 is 14 residues long. Germline values: CDR1 KGHSH, CDR2 LQKENI. Trimming took 2 bases from V and 5 from J; bases not matched to a gene: 4. CDR3 coding DNA: TGTGCCAGCTCACCAGCAACAGGGGGCAACGAGCAGTACTTC. As protein: CASSPATGGNEQYF. Full variable domain (outside the CDR3, taken from reference TRBV18 and TRBJ2-7): NAGVMQNPRHLVRRRGQEARLRCSPMKGHSHVYWYRQLPEEGLKFMVYLQKENIIDESGMPKERFSAEFPKEGPSILRIQQVVRGDSAAYFCASSPATGGNEQYFGPGTRLTVT.

The chain employs TRBV4-2 and TRBJ2-1; D not certain. CDR3 length equals 15 residues. Deletions cut 1 base from V and 12 bases from J, with 19 bases between. CDR1 is LGHNA, CDR2 YNFKEQ, per germline. For the CDR3, the DNA is TGTGCCAGCAGCCAAGGACCGAGCACAATGATTGGGCAGTTCTTC. The encoded protein is CASSQGPSTMIGQFF.

The chain combines TRBV5-1 with TRBJ2-2; a possible D gene is TRBD1 (5 bases). Germline V CDR1 and CDR2: SGHRS, YFSETQ. The V gene lost 4 bases and the J gene lost 2 bases, with 12 bases spanning the gap. The CDR3 spans 15 residues. The CDR3 loop is CASSQRTTNTGELFF. The CDR3, as DNA: TGCGCCAGCAGCCAAAGGACAACCAACACCGGGGAGCTGTTTTTT. Complete variable domain (other parts from reference TRBV5-1 and TRBJ2-2): KAGVTQTPRYLIKTRGQQVTLSCSPISGHRSVSWYQQTPGQGLQFLFEYFSETQRNKGNFPGRFSGRQFSNSRSEMNVSTLELGDSALYLCASSQRTTNTGELFFGEGSRLTVL.

The V call is TRBV28, the J call TRBJ2-7; TRBD1 might be the D (6 bases). The CDR3 is made up of 15 amino acids. Per germline, CDR1 MDHEN and CDR2 SYDVKM. Trimming left V 6 bases short and J 5 bases short, with 20 bases between. CDR3 DNA: TGTGCCAGCAGCAAGAGGGGACATTTTTTTAACGAGCAGTACTTC. Its protein is CASSKRGHFFNEQYF.

The J gene is TRBJ2-4, the V gene TRBV3-1 (or the pseudogene TRBV3-2); D remains unclear. The V and J ends lost 4 bases and 7 bases respectively, with 20 bases between them. CDR1 is LGHDT and CDR2 is YNNKEL in the germline V gene (reference sequence). This CDR3 is 16 amino acids long. The CDR3 protein is CASSPEVRWGLNIQYF. The CDR3 DNA sequence: TGTGCCAGCAGCCCAGAGGTTCGTTGGGGTCTGAACATTCAGTACTTC.

The rearrangement uses TRBV30 and TRBJ1-1; TRBD1 is a possible D gene (6 bases). V was trimmed by 3 bases and J by 1 base, leaving 21 bases between them. This CDR3 region has 17 residues. The germline gives CDR1 GTSNPN, CDR2 SVGIG (reference sequence). For the CDR3, the DNA is TGTGCCTGGAGAGTCCCGCGGGGGAGGGGGAAGAACACTGAAGCTTTCTTT. Its translation is CAWRVPRGRGKNTEAFF. The variable domain in full, completed from reference TRBV30 and TRBJ1-1, reads SQTIHQWPATLVQPVGSPLSLECTVEGTSNPNLYWYRQAAGRGLQLLFYSVGIGQISSEVPQNLSASRPQDRQFILSSKKLLLSDSGFYLCAWRVPRGRGKNTEAFFGQGTRLTVV.

V and J are TRBV24-1 and TRBJ2-3; 7 bases align to TRBD1. With V trimmed by 2 bases and J by 10 bases, 11 bases remained unmatched. Looked up from germline, CDR1 is KGHDR and CDR2 is SFDVKD. CDR3 length: 15 amino acids. The CDR3 nucleotides are TGTGCCACCAGTGATTACAGGGGATCGGTGGATCCGCAGTATTTT. It encodes CATSDYRGSVDPQYF.

CDR3 in DNA: TGTGCCAGCAGCTTCCGCGAGGGCACTGAAGCTTTCTTT. Protein sequence: CASSFREGTEAFF. The chain employs TRBV7-2 and TRBJ1-1; no definite D call. Germline CDR1 SGHTA, CDR2 FQGNSA. V lost 3 bases, J lost 4 bases, and 9 bases lay in between. The CDR3 has 13 residues.

This clone appeared a single time. At one of its ends the junction is not consistent with the germline gene, which may arise from a read error. The rearrangement links TRBV7-7 to TRBJ2-1; maybe TRBD1 (6 bases). The CDR3 runs to 15 residues. Germline V gene lookup returns CDR1 SSHAT and CDR2 FNYEAQ (reference sequence). CDR3: CASSPGQGQYNEQFF. The CDR3 DNA sequence: TGTGCTAGCAGCCCGGGGCAGGGGCAATACAATGAGCAGTTCTTC.